This TCR beta chain emerged from a study of Ad26.COV2.S vaccination and SARS-CoV-2 variants. General study findings and limits: TCR breadth and depth analyses may have underestimated total T cell responses.

Sequencing was performed with immunoSEQ multiplex PCR; in TCRdb, only in-frame clones are kept and a portion is missing. The sample has around 350,000 clones; about 91% are singletons. With respect to this clone: Its specificity is unknown.

J lost 3 bases, V lost 4 bases, and 11 bases had no gene match. This CDR3 region has 17 residues. CDR1 and CDR2 from the germline V gene are SGHAT and FQNNGV. The chain is built from TRBV11-2 and TRBJ1-2; 10 bases map to TRBD1. The source material was peripheral blood, sampled after recovery from COVID-19. This TCR came from a human donor who had recovered from COVID-19. In DNA, the CDR3 is TGTGCCAGCAGCTCCACCGGGACAGGGGAAGGGTACTATGGCTACACCTTC. Translating gives CASSSTGTGEGYYGYTF. Together with reference TRBV11-2 and TRBJ1-2, the CDR3 gives the full variable domain: EAGVAQSPRYKIIEKRQSVAFWCNPISGHATLYWYQQILGQGPKLLIQFQNNGVVDDSQLPKDRFSAERLKGVDSTLKIQPAKLEDSAVYLCASSSTGTGEGYYGYTFGSGTRLTVV.